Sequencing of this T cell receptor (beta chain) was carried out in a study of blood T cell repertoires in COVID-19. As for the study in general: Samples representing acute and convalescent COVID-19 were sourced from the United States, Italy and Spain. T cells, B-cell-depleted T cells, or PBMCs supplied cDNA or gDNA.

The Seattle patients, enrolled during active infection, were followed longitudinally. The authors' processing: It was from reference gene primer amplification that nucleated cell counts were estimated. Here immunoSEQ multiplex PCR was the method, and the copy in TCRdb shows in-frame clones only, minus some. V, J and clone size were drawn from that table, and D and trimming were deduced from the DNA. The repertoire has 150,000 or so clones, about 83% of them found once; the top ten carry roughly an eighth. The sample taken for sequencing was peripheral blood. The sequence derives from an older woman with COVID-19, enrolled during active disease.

As DNA, the CDR3 is TGTGCCAGCGGGCAGGGTGATTCACCCCTCCACTTT. As protein: CASGQGDSPLHF. The V gene is TRBV6-6, the J gene TRBJ1-6, with D possibly TRBD1 on 5 matching bases. The CDR3 sequence is 12 residues long. V lost 8 bases, J lost 8 bases, and 10 bases lay in between. The V gene's germline CDR1 is MNHNY and CDR2 SVGAGI (reference sequence).